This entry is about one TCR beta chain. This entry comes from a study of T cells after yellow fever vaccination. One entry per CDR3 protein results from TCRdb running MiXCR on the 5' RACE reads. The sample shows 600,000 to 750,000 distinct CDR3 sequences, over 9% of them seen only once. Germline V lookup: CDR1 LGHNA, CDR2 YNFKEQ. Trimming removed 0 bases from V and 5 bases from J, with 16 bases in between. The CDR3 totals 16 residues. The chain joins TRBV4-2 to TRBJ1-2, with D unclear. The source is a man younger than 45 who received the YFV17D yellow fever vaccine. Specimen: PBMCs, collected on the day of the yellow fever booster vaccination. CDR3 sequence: CASSQDFTGVGYGYTF. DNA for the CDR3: TGTGCCAGCAGCCAAGATTTTACGGGCGTGGGGTATGGCTACACCTTC.